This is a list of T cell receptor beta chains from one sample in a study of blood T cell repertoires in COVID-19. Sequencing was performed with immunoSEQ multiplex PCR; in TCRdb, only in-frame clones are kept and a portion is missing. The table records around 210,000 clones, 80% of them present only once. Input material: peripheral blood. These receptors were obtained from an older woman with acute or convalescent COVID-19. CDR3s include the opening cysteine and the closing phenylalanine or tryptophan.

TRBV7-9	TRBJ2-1	CASSPPLNPGINEQFF
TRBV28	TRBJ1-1	CASRNGQGGNTEAFF
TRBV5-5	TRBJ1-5	CASSPGTGRQPQHF
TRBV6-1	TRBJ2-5	CASSENWFQETQYF
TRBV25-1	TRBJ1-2	CASSESGQDANYGYTF
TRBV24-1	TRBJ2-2	CATSDPGQGTGELFF
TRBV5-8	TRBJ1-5	CASSFGTGFLYSNQPQHF
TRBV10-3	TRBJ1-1	CAISESAGQGFTEAFF
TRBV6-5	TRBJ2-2	CASSTTSGSIGELFF
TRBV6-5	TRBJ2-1	CATFSGSLGNEQFF
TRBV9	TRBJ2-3	CASSAYPTDTQYF
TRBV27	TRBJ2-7	CASSETSRPYEQYF
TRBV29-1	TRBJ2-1	CSVEVGLAGGGEQFF
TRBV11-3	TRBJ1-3	CASSAKTGTGNTIYF
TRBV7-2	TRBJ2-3	CASSKWSAGGTDTQYF
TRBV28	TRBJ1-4	CASSLTGVLANEKLFF
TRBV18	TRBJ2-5	CASSPGGTGETQYF
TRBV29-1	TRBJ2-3	CSVEDAGVGRGDTQYF
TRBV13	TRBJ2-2	CASSWRETDTGELFF
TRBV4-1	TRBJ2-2	CASSQDRVTGELFF
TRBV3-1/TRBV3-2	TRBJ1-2	CASSLRGTGGKDGYTF
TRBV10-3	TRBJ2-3	CAISESSGSTDTQYF
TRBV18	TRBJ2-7	CASSPRPAGLYEQYF
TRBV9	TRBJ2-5	CASSGGLQETQYF
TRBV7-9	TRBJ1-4	CASRRGQGEEKLFF
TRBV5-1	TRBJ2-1	CASSLDRRERDEQFF
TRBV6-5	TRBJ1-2	CASRLLTGGPTF
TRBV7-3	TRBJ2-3	CASSLVRLDGRADTQYF
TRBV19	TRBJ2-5	CASSRSGRETQYF
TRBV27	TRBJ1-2	CASSPQGDYGYTF
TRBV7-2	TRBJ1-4	CASSLIATNEKLFF
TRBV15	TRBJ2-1	CATSWTSVTYNEQFF
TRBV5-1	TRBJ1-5	CASSLEGAGNQPQHF
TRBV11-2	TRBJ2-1	CASSTPRAPVEQFF
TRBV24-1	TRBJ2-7	CATSGQLWEQYF
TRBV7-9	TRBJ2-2	CASSSQDAGAGELFF
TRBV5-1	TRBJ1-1	CASSWQTGRQNTEAFF
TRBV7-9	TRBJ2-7	CASSLSPTGPTYEQYF
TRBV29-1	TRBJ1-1	CNVGWTNTEAFF
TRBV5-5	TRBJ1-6	CASSWGQGNSPLHF